These T cell receptor beta chains were read from a single sample in a study of regulatory dendritic cells for organ transplantation. Sequencing used immunoSEQ multiplex PCR; TCRdb keeps in-frame clones, though not all of them. The top ten hold under 0.45% of the sample, which has roughly 11,000 clones, 85% to 90% seen once. Their target antigens are unknown. The sample was naive CD8+ T cells from blood cultured with dendritic cells. These receptors came from a human donor in good health. CDR3s include the opening cysteine and the closing phenylalanine or tryptophan. D genes are given only for firm matches. The listing skips clone size in some rows; elsewhere it reads once, few, many or a size class.

abundance: -; j_gene: TRBJ1-1; d_gene: -; v_gene: TRBV19; CDR3aa: CASTPGPRVRVNTEAFF; CDR3nt: TGTGCCAGTACCCCCGGACCCCGGGTTAGGGTGAACACTGAAGCTTTCTTT
abundance: -; j_gene: TRBJ1-2; d_gene: TRBD1; v_gene: TRBV10-3; CDR3aa: CAIRPGGAPYGYTF; CDR3nt: TGTGCCATCAGACCAGGGGGCGCACCCTATGGCTACACCTTC
abundance: once; j_gene: TRBJ2-1; d_gene: -; v_gene: TRBV15; CDR3aa: CATSSVSSYNEQFF; CDR3nt: TGTGCCACCAGCAGTGTCTCGAGTTACAATGAGCAGTTCTTC
abundance: few; j_gene: TRBJ2-7; d_gene: -; v_gene: TRBV12-2; CDR3aa: CASRLATGLCSEQYF; CDR3nt: TGTGCAAGTCGCTTAGCGACAGGGCTTTGTTCCGAGCAGTACTTC
abundance: -; j_gene: TRBJ2-7; d_gene: -; v_gene: TRBV27; CDR3aa: CASSFKSSYEQYF; CDR3nt: TGTGCCAGCAGTTTTAAGAGCTCCTACGAGCAGTACTTC
abundance: -; j_gene: TRBJ1-3; d_gene: -; v_gene: TRBV9; CDR3aa: CASSLRGAYSGNTIYF; CDR3nt: TGTGCCAGCAGCCTGCGGGGGGCCTACTCTGGAAACACCATATATTTT
abundance: few; j_gene: TRBJ1-2; d_gene: -; v_gene: TRBV27; CDR3aa: CASSRSTGWGGYTF; CDR3nt: TGTGCCAGCAGCCGATCGACCGGGTGGGGAGGCTACACCTTC
abundance: -; j_gene: TRBJ1-5; d_gene: -; v_gene: TRBV2; CDR3aa: CASRLDQGNQPQHF; CDR3nt: TGTGCCAGCAGGCTCGATCAGGGGAATCAGCCCCAGCATTTT
abundance: -; j_gene: TRBJ1-2; d_gene: -; v_gene: TRBV9; CDR3aa: CASSVASGRGYGYTF; CDR3nt: TGTGCCAGCAGCGTAGCTTCTGGAAGGGGCTATGGCTACACCTTC
abundance: -; j_gene: TRBJ2-1; d_gene: TRBD2; v_gene: TRBV27; CDR3aa: CASSLSLGGAYNEQFF; CDR3nt: TGTGCCAGCAGTTTATCGTTGGGAGGGGCCTACAATGAGCAGTTCTTC
abundance: -; j_gene: TRBJ2-7; d_gene: -; v_gene: TRBV29-1; CDR3aa: CSVEQSYEQYF; CDR3nt: TGCAGCGTTGAACAGTCCTACGAGCAGTACTTC
abundance: -; j_gene: TRBJ2-1; d_gene: TRBD2; v_gene: TRBV7-8; CDR3aa: CASSLKRESYNEQFF; CDR3nt: TGTGCCAGCAGCCTCAAGCGGGAGTCCTACAATGAGCAGTTCTTC
abundance: few; j_gene: TRBJ1-5; d_gene: -; v_gene: TRBV19; CDR3aa: CASSWQVNQPQHF; CDR3nt: TGTGCCAGTAGTTGGCAAGTCAATCAGCCCCAGCATTTT
abundance: -; j_gene: TRBJ2-7; d_gene: -; v_gene: TRBV27; CDR3aa: CASSLGIGPYEQYF; CDR3nt: TGTGCCAGCAGTCTAGGGATCGGGCCCTACGAGCAGTACTTC
abundance: -; j_gene: TRBJ2-5; d_gene: -; v_gene: TRBV10-3; CDR3aa: CAISEAKGTELETQYF; CDR3nt: TGTGCCATCAGTGAGGCCAAGGGGACTGAATTGGAGACCCAGTACTTC
abundance: few; j_gene: TRBJ1-5; d_gene: -; v_gene: TRBV13; CDR3aa: CASSRGMQPQHF; CDR3nt: TGTGCCAGCAGCCGGGGGATGCAGCCCCAGCATTTT
abundance: -; j_gene: TRBJ2-2; d_gene: TRBD2; v_gene: TRBV13; CDR3aa: CASSLIGAGNGELFF; CDR3nt: TGTGCCAGCAGCTTAATCGGAGCGGGGAACGGGGAGCTGTTTTTT
abundance: -; j_gene: TRBJ1-4; d_gene: -; v_gene: TRBV13; CDR3aa: CTSSDSPTEKLFF; CDR3nt: TGTACCAGCAGCGATAGCCCGACAGAAAAACTGTTTTTT
abundance: -; j_gene: TRBJ1-5; d_gene: -; v_gene: TRBV7-3; CDR3aa: CASSLMGGTNQPQHF; CDR3nt: TGTGCCAGCAGCTTAATGGGGGGTACCAATCAGCCCCAGCATTTT
abundance: -; j_gene: TRBJ2-7; d_gene: -; v_gene: TRBV19; CDR3aa: CASSIGTTSEQYF; CDR3nt: TGTGCCAGTAGTATCGGGACAACTTCTGAGCAGTACTTC
abundance: -; j_gene: TRBJ1-1; d_gene: -; v_gene: TRBV19; CDR3aa: CASKRGVKGTEAFF; CDR3nt: TGTGCCAGTAAGAGGGGGGTGAAGGGCACTGAAGCTTTCTTT
abundance: -; j_gene: TRBJ2-2; d_gene: TRBD1; v_gene: TRBV18; CDR3aa: CASSPSTGAANTGELFF; CDR3nt: TGTGCCAGCTCACCGTCCACAGGGGCTGCAAACACCGGGGAGCTGTTTTTT
abundance: -; j_gene: TRBJ1-1; d_gene: -; v_gene: TRBV6-6; CDR3aa: CASRDSRNTEAFF; CDR3nt: TGTGCCAGCAGGGACAGTAGGAACACTGAAGCTTTCTTT
abundance: -; j_gene: TRBJ2-5; d_gene: -; v_gene: TRBV6-5; CDR3aa: CASSFGQWETQYF; CDR3nt: TGTGCCAGCAGCTTCGGACAGTGGGAGACCCAGTACTTC
abundance: few; j_gene: TRBJ2-7; d_gene: -; v_gene: TRBV10-1; CDR3aa: CASSEGVSYEQYF; CDR3nt: TGCGCCAGCAGTGAGGGAGTCTCCTACGAGCAGTACTTC
abundance: -; j_gene: TRBJ2-1; d_gene: -; v_gene: TRBV27; CDR3aa: CASSAGGVNNEQFF; CDR3nt: TGTGCCAGCAGTGCGGGCGGGGTAAACAATGAGCAGTTCTTC
abundance: -; j_gene: TRBJ1-5; d_gene: -; v_gene: TRBV19; CDR3aa: CASSIGYSNQPQHF; CDR3nt: TGTGCCAGTAGTATCGGATATAGCAATCAGCCCCAGCATTTT
abundance: -; j_gene: TRBJ1-3; d_gene: -; v_gene: TRBV9; CDR3aa: CASSGGNTIYF; CDR3nt: TGTGCCAGCAGCGGTGGAAACACCATATATTTT
abundance: -; j_gene: TRBJ1-2; d_gene: TRBD1; v_gene: TRBV30; CDR3aa: CAWSDQGAYYGYTF; CDR3nt: TGTGCCTGGAGTGATCAGGGGGCTTACTATGGCTACACCTTC
abundance: -; j_gene: TRBJ2-1; d_gene: -; v_gene: TRBV28; CDR3aa: CASSFSGKYNEQFF; CDR3nt: TGTGCCAGCAGTTTTTCGGGGAAATACAATGAGCAGTTCTTC
abundance: -; j_gene: TRBJ2-2; d_gene: -; v_gene: TRBV21-1; CDR3aa: CASSRRPANTGELFF; CDR3nt: TGTGCCAGCAGCCGCCGACCGGCGAACACCGGGGAGCTGTTTTTT
abundance: -; j_gene: TRBJ2-5; d_gene: -; v_gene: TRBV28; CDR3aa: CASSFSETQYF; CDR3nt: TGTGCCAGCAGTTTCAGCGAGACCCAGTACTTC
abundance: -; j_gene: TRBJ1-1; d_gene: TRBD1; v_gene: TRBV6-6; CDR3aa: CASLMTGGPYDTEAFF; CDR3nt: TGTGCCAGCCTTATGACAGGGGGGCCATACGACACTGAAGCTTTCTTT
abundance: -; j_gene: TRBJ2-7; d_gene: TRBD2; v_gene: TRBV4-1; CDR3aa: CASSVRGGALEQYF; CDR3nt: TGCGCCAGCAGCGTCCGCGGGGGGGCTCTCGAGCAGTACTTC
abundance: -; j_gene: TRBJ2-7; d_gene: -; v_gene: TRBV7-9; CDR3aa: CASSLVFGAEGRNYEQYF; CDR3nt: TGTGCCAGCAGCTTAGTTTTCGGAGCGGAGGGGAGGAACTACGAGCAGTACTTC
abundance: -; j_gene: TRBJ1-1; d_gene: TRBD1; v_gene: TRBV19; CDR3aa: CASSIMSGGRPEAFF; CDR3nt: TGTGCCAGTAGTATAATGTCAGGGGGCAGGCCTGAAGCTTTCTTT
abundance: -; j_gene: TRBJ2-7; d_gene: -; v_gene: TRBV15; CDR3aa: CATSRATDSMYEQYF; CDR3nt: TGTGCCACCAGCAGAGCCACGGACTCGATGTACGAGCAGTACTTC
abundance: -; j_gene: TRBJ1-4; d_gene: TRBD1; v_gene: TRBV6-7; CDR3aa: CASSYSLRQGAGWDEKLFF; CDR3nt: TGTGCCAGCAGTTACTCGCTCCGACAGGGGGCTGGGTGGGATGAAAAACTGTTTTTT
abundance: -; j_gene: TRBJ2-7; d_gene: -; v_gene: TRBV9; CDR3aa: CASSVGVVAFYEQYF; CDR3nt: TGTGCCAGCAGCGTAGGAGTAGTCGCCTTCTACGAGCAGTACTTC
abundance: -; j_gene: TRBJ2-7; d_gene: -; v_gene: TRBV2; CDR3aa: CASRAEGDGTYEQYF; CDR3nt: TGTGCCAGCAGGGCGGAAGGGGACGGGACCTACGAGCAGTACTTC
abundance: -; j_gene: TRBJ2-3; d_gene: -; v_gene: TRBV7-8; CDR3aa: CASSYRPDTQYF; CDR3nt: TGTGCCAGCAGCTACAGACCAGATACGCAGTATTTT
abundance: -; j_gene: TRBJ1-1; d_gene: -; v_gene: TRBV30; CDR3aa: CAWIRGGTEAFF; CDR3nt: TGTGCCTGGATAAGGGGTGGAACTGAAGCTTTCTTT
abundance: -; j_gene: TRBJ2-3; d_gene: -; v_gene: TRBV5-1; CDR3aa: CASSFPSTDTQYF; CDR3nt: TGCGCCAGCAGCTTCCCTAGCACAGATACGCAGTATTTT
abundance: -; j_gene: TRBJ1-4; d_gene: -; v_gene: TRBV7-9; CDR3aa: CASSSREEGNEKLFF; CDR3nt: TGTGCCAGCAGCTCCAGGGAGGAGGGTAATGAAAAACTGTTTTTT
abundance: -; j_gene: TRBJ2-4; d_gene: TRBD2; v_gene: TRBV2; CDR3aa: CASIGRGGNIQYF; CDR3nt: TGTGCCAGCATCGGGAGGGGGGGGAACATTCAGTACTTC
abundance: -; j_gene: TRBJ2-3; d_gene: TRBD1; v_gene: TRBV11-1; CDR3aa: CASSLAADREKLF; CDR3nt: TGTGCCAGCAGCTTAGCGGCGGACAGGGAAAAACTTTTT
abundance: once; j_gene: TRBJ1-1; d_gene: -; v_gene: TRBV7-9; CDR3aa: CASSSQWSREEAFF; CDR3nt: TGTGCCAGCAGCTCCCAGTGGAGCCGAGAAGAAGCTTTCTTT
abundance: -; j_gene: TRBJ1-3; d_gene: -; v_gene: TRBV27; CDR3aa: CASSLSGRGLNTIYF; CDR3nt: TGTGCCAGCAGTTTATCGGGCAGGGGACTAAACACCATATATTTT
abundance: few; j_gene: TRBJ1-2; d_gene: -; v_gene: TRBV7-2; CDR3aa: CASSPGPRSPFYGYTF; CDR3nt: TGTGCCAGCAGTCCAGGCCCAAGGTCCCCCTTCTATGGCTACACCTTC